The 16 T cell receptor beta chains reported below all come from one sample, sequenced in a study of cytomegalovirus exposure and HLA in healthy donors. PCR amplification relied on 60 Vbeta primers (plus 13 Jbeta primers). Data came from immunoSEQ multiplex PCR; TCRdb stores just in-frame clones and leaves some out. Across under 200,000 clones, the top ten clones capture roughly 2% of the sample. Sample: PBMCs. These receptors were taken from a young man in good health and CMV-seronegative.

The chain recombines TRBV10-1 with TRBJ2-1; 7 bases map to TRBD2. The ends lost 4 bases at V and 13 bases at J; junction bases unmatched: 10. The CDR3 contains 13 residues. CDR1 is WNHNN and CDR2 is SYGVQD in the germline V gene (reference sequence). The CDR3 reads CASSVREAFGQFF. In nucleotides, the CDR3 is TGCGCCAGCAGTGTTCGGGAGGCCTTTGGTCAGTTCTTC.

This chain joins TRBV6-1 and TRBJ2-3; 8 bases align to TRBD1. The length of the CDR3 is 15 residues. Germline lookup yields CDR1 MNHNS and CDR2 SASEGT. The trim removed 5 bases at V and 1 base at J, leaving 5 bases unmatched. The CDR3 sequence is CASSPSGQGTDTQYF. CDR3 DNA: TGTGCCAGCAGTCCTTCGGGACAGGGCACAGATACGCAGTATTTT.

The chain combines TRBV9 with TRBJ2-6; no firm D call. This CDR3 has 16 amino acids. Per the germline V gene, CDR1 is SGDLS and CDR2 is YYNGEE. V shed 4 bases and J shed 1 base, with 12 bases lying between them. The CDR3 is CASSPLELSGANVLTF. The CDR3 region has the DNA TGTGCCAGCAGCCCCCTGGAGTTGTCTGGGGCCAACGTCCTGACTTTC.

This sequence joins TRBV5-1 and TRBJ2-5; D possibly corresponds to TRBD2 (5 bases). The CDR3 consists of 15 residues. Germline lookup yields CDR1 SGHRS and CDR2 YFSETQ. The germline V and J ends were trimmed by 0 bases and 1 base, with 10 bases remaining between them. The CDR3 protein is CASSLVEGPQETQYF. The DNA for the CDR3 is TGCGCCAGCAGCTTGGTTGAGGGCCCCCAAGAGACCCAGTACTTC.

The chain recombines TRBV28 with TRBJ2-1, with D possibly TRBD2 on 5 matching bases. The CDR3 length is 12 residues. Trimming removed 8 bases from V and 5 bases from J, with 10 bases in between. Germline CDR1 and CDR2: MDHEN and SYDVKM. The CDR3 here is CASSEGNNEQFF. The CDR3, as DNA: TGTGCCAGCTCCGAGGGAAACAATGAGCAGTTCTTC.

The chain combines TRBV5-8 with TRBJ2-6; tentative D call: TRBD2 (6 bases). This CDR3 is built from 17 residues. V was clipped by 0 bases and J by 2 bases, with 12 bases between them. Germline CDR1 SGHTS, CDR2 YDEGEE. The CDR3 loop reads CASSLGRDGTGANVLTF. CDR3 DNA: TGTGCCAGCAGCTTGGGGCGGGACGGGACTGGGGCCAACGTCCTGACTTTC.

The rearrangement joins TRBV19 to TRBJ2-3, with a possible D match to TRBD1 (5 bases). The germline gives CDR1 LNHDA, CDR2 SQIVND (reference sequence). Between the trimmed V and J ends, which lost 1 base and 1 base, there was a span of 12 bases. The CDR3 contains 16 residues. The CDR3 DNA sequence: TGTGCCAGTAGTATAGTGACGGCCAGGGGCACAGATACGCAGTATTTT. Amino acids: CASSIVTARGTDTQYF. The full variable domain, with the rest looked up from reference TRBV19 and TRBJ2-3, is DGGITQSPKYLFRKEGQNVTLSCEQNLNHDAMYWYRQDPGQGLRLIYYSQIVNDFQKGDIAEGYSVSREKKESFPLTVTSAQKNPTAFYLCASSIVTARGTDTQYFGPGTRLTVL.

The V gene is TRBV5-6, the J gene TRBJ2-7, with 10 bases lining up with TRBD1. The ends lost 4 bases at V and 3 bases at J; junction bases unmatched: 7. Looked up from germline, CDR1 is SGHDT and CDR2 is YYEEEE. This CDR3 has 15 amino acids. In nucleotides, the CDR3 is TGTGCCAGCAGCAAAACCGGGACAGGGGTCTACGAGCAGTACTTC. Protein sequence: CASSKTGTGVYEQYF.

This chain joins TRBV5-1 and TRBJ1-2; TRBD1 might be the D (6 bases). The ends were cut back, 3 bases at V and 2 bases at J, with 11 bases in the middle. CDR3 length equals 14 residues. Germline V lookup: CDR1 SGHRS, CDR2 YFSETQ. The CDR3, as DNA: TGCGCCAGCAGCTCCCGGGACACCAACTATGGCTACACCTTC. Its protein product is CASSSRDTNYGYTF.

The V call is TRBV18, the J call TRBJ1-4; D may be TRBD1 (5 bases). The length of the CDR3 is 14 residues. Trimming shortened V by 3 bases and J by 8 bases, and 13 bases separated the two germline ends. Germline V gene lookup returns CDR1 KGHSH and CDR2 LQKENI. The CDR3 protein is CASSPGGDAEKLFF. In DNA, the CDR3 is TGTGCCAGCTCACCGGGGGGGGACGCCGAAAAACTGTTTTTT.

V and J are TRBV6-1 and TRBJ1-2; D is undetermined. V lost 4 bases, J lost 4 bases, and 10 bases lay in between. CDR3 length equals 13 residues. Germline CDR1 reads MNHNS; CDR2 reads SASEGT. Here the CDR3 reads CASSVGDSYGYTF. The CDR3 region has the DNA TGTGCCAGCAGTGTAGGAGATAGCTATGGCTACACCTTC.

This sequence joins TRBV20-1 and TRBJ1-1; D ambiguous. V shed 1 base and J shed 4 bases, with 4 bases lying between them. Germline CDR1 and CDR2: DFQATT and SNEGSKA (reference sequence). This CDR3 is built from 11 residues. CDR3 amino acids: CSARAGTEAFF. DNA for the CDR3: TGCAGTGCTAGAGCGGGCACTGAAGCTTTCTTT.

This chain connects TRBV6-5 to TRBJ1-2; 12 bases are shared with TRBD1. The CDR3 sequence is 14 residues long. Trimming cost V 6 bases and J 8 bases; bases outside gene matches: 7. Germline V gene data show CDR1 as MNHEY and CDR2 as SVGAGI. In DNA form, the CDR3 reads TGTGCCAGCAGGAGGGGACAGGGGGCGCCGGGCTACACCTTC. Protein sequence: CASRRGQGAPGYTF.

As for this clone: An end of the junction differs from the germline gene, which may be a read error. V gene TRBV2 combines with J gene TRBJ2-1, with 9 nucleotides matching TRBD2. Germline V gene data show CDR1 as SNHLY and CDR2 as FYNNEI. The CDR3 runs 13 residues. The CDR3 bases are TGTGCCAGCAGTGAGAACTCGGCTAGCGGGATAATCTTC. This translates into CASSENSASGIIF.

This chain links TRBV6-6 with TRBJ2-7; 10 nucleotides agree with TRBD2. The length of the CDR3 is 13 residues. CDR1 is MNHNY, CDR2 SVGAGI, per germline (reference sequence). Trimming at V came to 6 bases and at J to 4 bases, leaving 3 bases not matched to a gene. CDR3 sequence reads: CASSPTSGYEQYF. CDR3 sequence (DNA): TGTGCCAGCAGCCCGACTAGCGGGTACGAGCAGTACTTC.

V gene TRBV30 combines with J gene TRBJ1-5; 8 bases are a match to TRBD1. The CDR3 sequence is 15 residues long. Per the germline V gene, CDR1 is GTSNPN and CDR2 is SVGIG (reference sequence). The V and J ends lost 2 bases and 6 bases, in that order; junction bases with no gene match: 9. CDR3 coding DNA: TGTGCCTGGAGTCTCCCGGGACAGGCCCTTCAGCCCCAGCATTTT. Its protein is CAWSLPGQALQPQHF.